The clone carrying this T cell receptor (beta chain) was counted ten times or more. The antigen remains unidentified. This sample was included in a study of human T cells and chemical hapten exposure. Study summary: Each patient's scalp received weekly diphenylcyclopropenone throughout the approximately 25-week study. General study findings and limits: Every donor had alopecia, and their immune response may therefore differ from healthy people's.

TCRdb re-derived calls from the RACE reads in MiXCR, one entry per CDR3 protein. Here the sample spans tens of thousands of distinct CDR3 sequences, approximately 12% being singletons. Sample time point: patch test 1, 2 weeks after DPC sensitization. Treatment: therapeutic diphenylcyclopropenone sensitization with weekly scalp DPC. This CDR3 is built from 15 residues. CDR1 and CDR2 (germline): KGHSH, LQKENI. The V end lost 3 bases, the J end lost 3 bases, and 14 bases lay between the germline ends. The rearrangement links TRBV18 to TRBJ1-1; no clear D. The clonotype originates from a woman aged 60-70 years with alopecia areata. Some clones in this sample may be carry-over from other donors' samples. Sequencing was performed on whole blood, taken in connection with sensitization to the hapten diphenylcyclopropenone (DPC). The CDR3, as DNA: TGTGCCAGCTCACCGGTTCAGGCGAGGGACACTGAAGCTTTCTTT. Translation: CASSPVQARDTEAFF.